Below, 20 T cell receptor beta chains from the same sample are listed, as sequenced in a study of blood T cell repertoires in COVID-19. Data came from immunoSEQ multiplex PCR; TCRdb stores just in-frame clones and leaves some out. The sample lists about 59,000 clones, 70% to 80% seen once, with about 10% in the top ten. Material: peripheral blood. The receptors derive from a human donor in a cohort sampled during active COVID-19.

V and J are TRBV14 and TRBJ2-7, with 9 bases lining up with TRBD2. CDR1 is SGHDN and CDR2 is FVKESK in the germline V gene. This CDR3 region has 19 residues. J gave up 0 bases and V 4 bases, and 16 bases lay outside the gene matches. CDR3 loop: CASSRNPSTSGVVSYEQYF. CDR3 DNA sequence: TGTGCCAGCAGCCGGAACCCATCGACTAGCGGAGTGGTCTCCTACGAGCAGTACTTC.

The V call is TRBV5-1, the J call TRBJ2-7; 7 bases align to TRBD1. Germline-derived CDR1 and CDR2 are SGHRS and YFSETQ. With 2 bases clipped from V and 3 bases from J, the junction kept 14 bases outside the gene matches. The CDR3 is made up of 17 amino acids. The CDR3 protein is CASSFAQQGSKGYEQYF. CDR3 DNA: TGCGCCAGCAGCTTTGCCCAACAGGGGTCGAAGGGCTACGAGCAGTACTTC.

The chain recombines TRBV29-1 with TRBJ2-7; 10 nucleotides match TRBD2. CDR3 length equals 13 residues. V lost 6 bases and J lost 7; bases outside the gene matches: 9. The germline gives CDR1 SQVTM, CDR2 ANQGSEA. As DNA, the CDR3 is TGCAGCGTCCCGGAGCGGGAGGGCCAAGAGCAGTACTTC. Amino acids: CSVPEREGQEQYF.

The gene calls are TRBV5-4 and TRBJ2-3, with 13 bases identical to TRBD2. CDR1 is SGHNT, CDR2 YYREEE, per germline (reference sequence). The CDR3 contains 16 residues. The ends lost 5 bases at V and 0 bases at J; junction bases unmatched: 3. The CDR3 nucleotides are TGTGCCAGCAGTCAGACTAGCGGGAGGAGCACAGATACGCAGTATTTT. Amino acids: CASSQTSGRSTDTQYF.

The chain recombines TRBV7-2 with TRBJ2-2; TRBD1 matches 8 bases. This CDR3 contains 17 residues. The germline CDR1 and CDR2 sequences are SGHTA and FQGNSA. J gave up 0 bases and V 3 bases, and 6 bases lay outside the gene matches. The CDR3 region has the DNA TGTGCCAGCAGCTTGGGACAGGTCGGCCCGAACACCGGGGAGCTGTTTTTT. Translating gives CASSLGQVGPNTGELFF.

In this sample, this clone turned up many times. This chain joins TRBV5-4 and TRBJ1-2, with 11 nucleotides matching TRBD1. V shed 4 bases and J 6 bases; nucleotides not matched to a gene: 5. The CDR3 consists of 14 residues. CDR1 is SGHNT and CDR2 is YYREEE in the germline V gene (reference sequence). The CDR3 loop reads CASSADRGRDGYTF. For the CDR3, the DNA is TGTGCCAGCAGCGCGGACAGGGGGCGGGATGGCTACACCTTC.

The chain carries TRBV19 and TRBJ2-6, with D possibly being TRBD2 (5 bases). Germline CDR1 is LNHDA and CDR2 is SQIVND (reference sequence). V dropped 6 bases and J dropped 0 bases, with 18 bases sitting between them. The length of the CDR3 is 18 residues. The chain's CDR3 is CASSPSSGSYSGANVLTF. The CDR3 DNA reads TGTGCCAGTAGCCCCTCTTCGGGGTCCTACTCTGGGGCCAACGTCCTGACTTTC. The full variable domain, completed using reference TRBV19 and TRBJ2-6, is DGGITQSPKYLFRKEGQNVTLSCEQNLNHDAMYWYRQDPGQGLRLIYYSQIVNDFQKGDIAEGYSVSREKKESFPLTVTSAQKNPTAFYLCASSPSSGSYSGANVLTFGAGSRLTVL.

CDR3 DNA sequence: TGTGCCACCAGTGATCCCCGATCCAGGACCTACGAGCAGTACTTC. Amino acids: CATSDPRSRTYEQYF. The J gene is TRBJ2-7, the V gene TRBV24-1, with D uncertain. There are 15 residues in the CDR3. Germline CDR1 KGHDR, CDR2 SFDVKD. The V end was cut by 3 bases, the J end by 2 bases, with 13 bases between.

This sequence joins TRBV27 and TRBJ2-7; D perhaps matches TRBD1 (5 bases). Germline V gives CDR1 MNHEY, CDR2 SMNVEV (reference sequence). The CDR3 runs 15 residues. Trimming removed 4 bases at V and 7 bases at J, with 20 bases between. Written as DNA, the CDR3 is TGTGCCAGCAGTTCCCGCAGGGAATCGGTTTATGAGCAGTACTTC. It yields the protein CASSSRRESVYEQYF.

The CDR3 loop is CASSLDDSKAFF. The DNA of the CDR3 is TGCGCCAGCAGCTTGGATGACAGCAAAGCTTTCTTT. This chain uses TRBV5-1 with TRBJ1-1; D is perhaps TRBD1 (5 bases). The V and J ends lost 0 bases and 9 bases respectively, with 9 bases between them. The CDR3 totals 12 residues. Germline V gene data show CDR1 as SGHRS and CDR2 as YFSETQ.

The chain links TRBV7-2 to TRBJ2-3, with D possibly being TRBD2 (5 bases). Between the trimmed V and J ends, which lost 0 bases and 3 bases, there was a span of 10 bases. Germline V gene sequence: CDR1 SGHTA, CDR2 FQGNSA. The CDR3 totals 15 residues. The CDR3 protein is CASSLASGPTDTQYF. The CDR3, as DNA: TGTGCCAGCAGCTTAGCCAGCGGACCAACAGATACGCAGTATTTT. Full variable domain (remainder filled in from reference TRBV7-2 and TRBJ2-3): GAGVSQSPSNKVTEKGKDVELRCDPISGHTALYWYRQSLGQGLEFLIYFQGNSAPDKSGLPSDRFSAERTGGSVSTLTIQRTQQEDSAVYLCASSLASGPTDTQYFGPGTRLTVL.

J is TRBJ2-1 and V is TRBV18; possible D gene TRBD2, 5 bases. In germline, CDR1 is KGHSH, CDR2 LQKENI. This CDR3 region has 15 residues. V lost 3 bases and J lost 3, with 12 bases in between. CDR3 nucleotide sequence: TGTGCCAGCTCACCTGCTAGCACTGACTACAATGAGCAGTTCTTC. Protein: CASSPASTDYNEQFF.

The V gene is TRBV5-1, the J gene TRBJ2-7; 10 bases map to TRBD2. This CDR3 has 16 residues. V shed 5 bases and J 4 bases; nucleotides not matched to a gene: 12. Per germline, CDR1 SGHRS and CDR2 YFSETQ. CDR3 loop: CASREPSGRFGYEQYF. The CDR3 DNA follows: TGCGCCAGCAGAGAACCTAGCGGGAGATTTGGGTACGAGCAGTACTTC.

The rearrangement uses TRBV6-6 and TRBJ1-3, with a tentative D call TRBD1 (5 bases). The V gene lost 6 bases and the J gene lost 2 bases, with 17 bases spanning the gap. Germline values: CDR1 MNHNY, CDR2 SVGAGI (reference sequence). The CDR3 is 16 residues long. Here the CDR3 reads CASSYDRGDAGNTIYF. DNA for the CDR3: TGTGCCAGCAGCTACGACCGGGGGGACGCTGGAAACACCATATATTTT.

This chain uses TRBV7-2 with TRBJ2-5, with D possibly TRBD2 on 6 matching bases. CDR1 is SGHTA, CDR2 FQGNSA, per germline. With 3 bases removed from V and 14 bases from J, the gap between germline ends came to 16 bases. The CDR3 contains 12 residues. The CDR3 bases are TGTGCCAGCAGCTTCTTAGCGGCTAGCCCATACTTC. Translation: CASSFLAASPYF.

J is TRBJ2-1 and V is TRBV7-9; no definite D call. The CDR3 runs 13 residues. The germline CDR1 and CDR2 sequences are SEHNR and FQNEAQ (reference sequence). The V gene lost 5 bases and the J gene lost 7 bases, with 12 bases spanning the gap. DNA of the CDR3: TGTGCCAGCAGCCACACACAGAGTAATGAGCAGTTCTTC. It yields the protein CASSHTQSNEQFF.

This clone was found once. The chain carries TRBV7-9 and TRBJ2-7; D is undetermined. The germline CDR1 and CDR2 sequences are SEHNR and FQNEAQ (reference sequence). CDR3 length: 12 amino acids. Deletions cut 2 bases from V and 1 base from J, with 3 bases between. CDR3 residues: CASSLTSYEQYF. CDR3 DNA: TGTGCCAGCAGCTTAACATCCTACGAGCAGTACTTC.

The V gene is TRBV5-1, the J gene TRBJ1-1; 7 bases agree with TRBD1. V was pared by 0 bases and J by 9 bases, with 14 bases of the junction left unmatched. The CDR3 length is 16 residues. In germline, CDR1 is SGHRS, CDR2 YFSETQ. The CDR3 loop is CASSLVSLTGSLQAFF. For the CDR3, the DNA is TGCGCCAGCAGCTTGGTGAGTTTGACAGGGTCACTCCAAGCTTTCTTT.

This chain links TRBV7-2 with TRBJ2-7; 13 nucleotides align to TRBD2. Germline CDR1 reads SGHTA; CDR2 reads FQGNSA. CDR3 length: 14 amino acids. J gave up 6 bases and V 4 bases, and 3 bases lay outside the gene matches. CDR3 in amino acids: CASSYWTSGSEQYF. The CDR3 coding sequence is TGTGCCAGCAGCTACTGGACTAGCGGGAGCGAGCAGTACTTC.

This clone was observed a single time. This chain joins TRBV5-6 and TRBJ1-5, with D tentatively TRBD1 (5 bases). Germline V CDR1 and CDR2: SGHDT, YYEEEE. V lost 1 base and J lost 7, with 6 bases in between. The CDR3 covers 12 residues. The CDR3 here is CASSLWGQPQHF. The CDR3 bases are TGTGCCAGCAGCTTGTGGGGCCAGCCCCAGCATTTT.